This is a list of T cell receptor beta chains from one sample in a study of blood T cells in healthy people across ages. TCRdb re-derived calls from the 5' RACE reads in MiXCR, one entry per CDR3 protein. The sample lists about a million distinct CDR3 sequences; 35% to 40% were seen once. The sample comprised blood. These receptor sequences come from a man aged 18-30 years in good health. The CDR3 runs from the conserved cysteine through the conserved F or W. A D gene is named only where the DNA matches it firmly. Part of the rows lack a size; the others show once, few, many or a class for expanded clones.

clone_size	v_call	j_call	d_call	cdr3_nt	cdr3_aa
.	TRBV5-4	TRBJ2-1	.	TGTGCCAGCAGCTTGATTGCAGGGAAGAATGAGCAGTTCTTC	CASSLIAGKNEQFF
.	TRBV7-8	TRBJ1-3	.	TGTGCCAGCAGGGACCTCATTGACCGAAACACCATATATTTT	CASRDLIDRNTIYF
.	TRBV12-3/TRBV12-4	TRBJ1-6	.	TGTGCCAGCAGTTTAGCAATCCGGCGGGGCCAGCACTCGGGCAATTCACCCCTCCACTTT	CASSLAIRRGQHSGNSPLHF
.	TRBV4-1	TRBJ1-3	.	TGCGCCAGCAGCCGGGAATCGGGGGAAGACGCTGGAAACACCATATATTTT	CASSRESGEDAGNTIYF
few	TRBV15	TRBJ1-5	TRBD1	TGTGCCACCAGCAGGGGTACAGGGGCTCCGTCTAATCAGCCCCAGCATTTT	CATSRGTGAPSNQPQHF
.	TRBV11-2	TRBJ1-1	TRBD1	TGTGCCAGCAGCCTCCGCGGACAGGCGAACACTGAAGCTTTCTTT	CASSLRGQANTEAFF
many	TRBV6-5	TRBJ2-1	TRBD1	TGTGCCAGCAGTTACTCAGACAGGGCGGGTGAGCAGTTCTTC	CASSYSDRAGEQFF
.	TRBV7-9	TRBJ2-1	.	TGTGCCAGCAGCTCCCCTAACTACAATGAGCAGTTCTTC	CASSSPNYNEQFF
few	TRBV4-2	TRBJ1-4	TRBD1	TGTGCCAGCAGACGACCTACAGGGGGCAGGGAAAAACTGTTTTTT	CASRRPTGGREKLFF
.	TRBV23-1	TRBJ1-4	TRBD1	TGCGCCAGCAGTCAAGATGCGAGGGACAGGGGTGATGAAAAACTGTTTTTT	CASSQDARDRGDEKLFF
.	TRBV6-2/TRBV6-3	TRBJ2-1	TRBD1	TGTGCCAGCAGTGGTTCGCGGACAGGGTCCTACAATGAGCAGTTCTTC	CASSGSRTGSYNEQFF
few	TRBV7-2	TRBJ2-3	.	TGTGCCAGCAGCTTTGTAGCGCCGAGCACAGATACGCAGTATTTT	CASSFVAPSTDTQYF
.	TRBV28	TRBJ2-5	.	TGTGCCAGCAGTTTAAGGACAATCGCGATCCGGGAACAGTACTTC	CASSLRTIAIREQYF
.	TRBV7-2	TRBJ1-2	.	TGTGCCAGCAGCGCGACCAGGGGTGGCTACACCTTC	CASSATRGGYTF
many	TRBV29-1	TRBJ2-7	.	TGCAGCGTTGAACTACAAGACTACGAGCAGTACTTC	CSVELQDYEQYF
.	TRBV7-2	TRBJ1-1	.	TGTGCCAGCAGCTTATACGAGCCCAACACTGAAGCTTTCTTT	CASSLYEPNTEAFF
.	TRBV4-3	TRBJ2-7	.	TGCGCCAGCAGCCAAGATATCAGGGAGAGATTCTACGAGCAGTACTTC	CASSQDIRERFYEQYF
.	TRBV14	TRBJ2-7	TRBD1	TGTGCCAGCAGCTCAACCCGACAGGGGACCTACGAGCAGTACTTC	CASSSTRQGTYEQYF
few	TRBV20-1	TRBJ2-5	TRBD2	TGCAGTGCCCGACGGGGGGGAGTAAAAGAGACCCAGTACTTC	CSARRGGVKETQYF